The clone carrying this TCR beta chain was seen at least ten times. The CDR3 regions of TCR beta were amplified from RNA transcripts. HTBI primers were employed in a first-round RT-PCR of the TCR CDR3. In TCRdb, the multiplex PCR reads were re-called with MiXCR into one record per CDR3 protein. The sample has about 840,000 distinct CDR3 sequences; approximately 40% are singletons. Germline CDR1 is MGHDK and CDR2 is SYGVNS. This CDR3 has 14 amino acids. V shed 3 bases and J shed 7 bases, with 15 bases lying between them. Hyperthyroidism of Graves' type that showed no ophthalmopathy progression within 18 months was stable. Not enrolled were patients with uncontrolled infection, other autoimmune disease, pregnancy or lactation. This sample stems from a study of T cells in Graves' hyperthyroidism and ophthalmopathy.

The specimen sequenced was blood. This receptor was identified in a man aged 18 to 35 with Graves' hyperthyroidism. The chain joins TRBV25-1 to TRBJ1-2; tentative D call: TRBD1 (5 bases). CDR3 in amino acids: CASSDYQGRSGYTF. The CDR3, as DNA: TGTGCCAGCAGTGATTATCAGGGACGGAGTGGCTACACCTTC.